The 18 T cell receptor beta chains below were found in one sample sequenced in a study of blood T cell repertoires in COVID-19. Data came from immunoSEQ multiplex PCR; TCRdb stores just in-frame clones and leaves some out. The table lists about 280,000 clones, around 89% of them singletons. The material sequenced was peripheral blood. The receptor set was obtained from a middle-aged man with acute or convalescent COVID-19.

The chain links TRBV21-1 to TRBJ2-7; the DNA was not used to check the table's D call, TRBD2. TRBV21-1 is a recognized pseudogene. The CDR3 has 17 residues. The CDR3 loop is CASSKGMGAGGPYEQYF. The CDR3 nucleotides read TGTGCCAGCAGCAAAGGGATGGGAGCGGGGGGACCGTACGAGCAGTACTTC.

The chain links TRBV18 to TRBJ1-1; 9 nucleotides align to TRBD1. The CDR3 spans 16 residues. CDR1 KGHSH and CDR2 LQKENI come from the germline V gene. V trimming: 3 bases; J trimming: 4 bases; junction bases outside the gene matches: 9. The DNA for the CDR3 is TGTGCCAGCTCACCTCGGCTGGGACAGGGTTCCACTGAAGCTTTCTTT. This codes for CASSPRLGQGSTEAFF.

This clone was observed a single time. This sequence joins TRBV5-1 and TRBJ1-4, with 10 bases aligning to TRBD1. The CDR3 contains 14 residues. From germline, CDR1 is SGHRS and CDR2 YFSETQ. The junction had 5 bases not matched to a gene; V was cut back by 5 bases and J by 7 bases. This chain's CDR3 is CASSRTGGFEKLFF. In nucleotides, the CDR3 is TGCGCCAGCAGTAGGACAGGGGGATTTGAAAAACTGTTTTTT.

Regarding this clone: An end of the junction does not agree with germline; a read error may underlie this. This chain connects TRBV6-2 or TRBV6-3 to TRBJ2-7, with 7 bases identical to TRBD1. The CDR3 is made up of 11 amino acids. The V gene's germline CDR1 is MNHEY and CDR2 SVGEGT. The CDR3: CASSSRDSWGF. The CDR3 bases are TGTGCCAGCAGTTCGAGGGACAGCTGGGGCTTC.

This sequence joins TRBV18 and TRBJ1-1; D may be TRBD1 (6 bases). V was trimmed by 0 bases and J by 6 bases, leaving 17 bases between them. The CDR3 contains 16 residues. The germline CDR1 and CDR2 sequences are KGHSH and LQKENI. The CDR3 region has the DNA TGTGCCAGCTCACCACCCGGACAGAGGGTACCGTCTGAAGCTTTCTTT. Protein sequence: CASSPPGQRVPSEAFF.

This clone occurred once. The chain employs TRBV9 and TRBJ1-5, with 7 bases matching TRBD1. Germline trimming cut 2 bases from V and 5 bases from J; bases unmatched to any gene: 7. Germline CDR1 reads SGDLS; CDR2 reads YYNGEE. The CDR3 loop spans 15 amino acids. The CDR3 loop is CASSVSDRIYQPQHF. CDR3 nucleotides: TGTGCCAGCAGCGTCTCGGACAGGATCTATCAGCCCCAGCATTTT.

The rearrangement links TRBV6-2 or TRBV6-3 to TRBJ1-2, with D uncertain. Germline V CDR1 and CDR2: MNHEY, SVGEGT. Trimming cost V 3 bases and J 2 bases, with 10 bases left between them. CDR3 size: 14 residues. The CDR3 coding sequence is TGTGCCAGCAGTTATGACTCTCCGAACTATGGCTACACCTTC. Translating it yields CASSYDSPNYGYTF.

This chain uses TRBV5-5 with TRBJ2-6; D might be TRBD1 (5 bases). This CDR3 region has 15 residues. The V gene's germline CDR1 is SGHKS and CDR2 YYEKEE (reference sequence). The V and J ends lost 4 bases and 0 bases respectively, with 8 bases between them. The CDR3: CASSLGHSGANVLTF. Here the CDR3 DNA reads TGTGCCAGCAGCCTCGGACACTCTGGGGCCAACGTCCTGACTTTC.

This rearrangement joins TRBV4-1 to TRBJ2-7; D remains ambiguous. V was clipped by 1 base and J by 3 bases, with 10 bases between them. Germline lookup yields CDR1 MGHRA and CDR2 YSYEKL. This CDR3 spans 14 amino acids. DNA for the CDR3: TGCGCCAGCAGCCAAGCATCCCCAGTCTACGAGCAGTACTTC. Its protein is CASSQASPVYEQYF.

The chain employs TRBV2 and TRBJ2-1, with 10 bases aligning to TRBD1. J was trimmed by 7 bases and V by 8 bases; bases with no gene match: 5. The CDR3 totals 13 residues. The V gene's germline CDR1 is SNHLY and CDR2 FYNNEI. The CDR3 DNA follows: TGTGCCAGCGTGGGACAGGGGAGGAATGAGCAGTTCTTC. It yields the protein CASVGQGRNEQFF.

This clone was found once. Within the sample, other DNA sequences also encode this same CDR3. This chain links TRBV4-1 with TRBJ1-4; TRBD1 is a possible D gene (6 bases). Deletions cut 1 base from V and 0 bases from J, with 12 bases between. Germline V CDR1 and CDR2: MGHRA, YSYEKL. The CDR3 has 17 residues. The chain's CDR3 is CASSQGRQVATNEKLFF. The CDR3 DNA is TGCGCCAGCAGCCAAGGCAGACAGGTGGCAACTAATGAAAAACTGTTTTTT.

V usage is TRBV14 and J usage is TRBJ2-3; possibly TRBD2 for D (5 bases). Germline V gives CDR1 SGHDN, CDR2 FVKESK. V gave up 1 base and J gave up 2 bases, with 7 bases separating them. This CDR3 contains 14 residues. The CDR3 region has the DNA TGTGCCAGCAGCCAAGGACTACACACAGATACGCAGTATTTT. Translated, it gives CASSQGLHTDTQYF.

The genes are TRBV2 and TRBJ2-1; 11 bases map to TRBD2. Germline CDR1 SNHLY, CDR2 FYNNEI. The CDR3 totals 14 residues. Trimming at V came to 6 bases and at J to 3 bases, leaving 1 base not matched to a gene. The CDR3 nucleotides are TGTGCCAGCAGGCTAGCGGGGGGCTACAATGAGCAGTTCTTC. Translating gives CASRLAGGYNEQFF.

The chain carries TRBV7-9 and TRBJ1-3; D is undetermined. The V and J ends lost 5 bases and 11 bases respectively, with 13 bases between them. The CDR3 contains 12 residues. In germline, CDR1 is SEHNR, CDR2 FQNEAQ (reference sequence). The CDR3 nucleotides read TGTGCCAGCAGCCCCGAGTCCCGTCCCATATATTTT. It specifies CASSPESRPIYF.

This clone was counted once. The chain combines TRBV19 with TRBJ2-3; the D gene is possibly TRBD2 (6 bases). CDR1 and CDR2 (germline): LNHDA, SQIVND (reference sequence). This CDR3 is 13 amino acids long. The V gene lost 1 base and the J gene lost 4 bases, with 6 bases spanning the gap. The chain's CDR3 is CASSIAGADTQYF. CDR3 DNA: TGTGCCAGTAGTATAGCGGGGGCAGATACGCAGTATTTT.

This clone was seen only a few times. CDR3 loop: CASTPGTGYSYEQYF. CDR3 nucleotide sequence: TGTGCCAGCACCCCCGGGACAGGGTACTCCTACGAGCAGTACTTC. V is TRBV6-6 and J is TRBJ2-7, with TRBD1 identical over 9 bases. CDR3 length: 15 amino acids. V trimming: 7 bases; J trimming: 0 bases; junction bases outside the gene matches: 7. Germline V gene lookup returns CDR1 MNHNY and CDR2 SVGAGI (reference sequence).

The CDR3 spells CASGLFRYTDTQYF. The CDR3 bases are TGTGCTAGTGGTTTGTTCAGATACACAGATACGCAGTATTTT. V usage is TRBV12-5 and J usage is TRBJ2-3; D not certain. This CDR3 has 14 amino acids. Germline CDR1 LGHNT, CDR2 FRNRAP. Trimming pared 2 bases from V and 2 bases from J, leaving 8 bases between.

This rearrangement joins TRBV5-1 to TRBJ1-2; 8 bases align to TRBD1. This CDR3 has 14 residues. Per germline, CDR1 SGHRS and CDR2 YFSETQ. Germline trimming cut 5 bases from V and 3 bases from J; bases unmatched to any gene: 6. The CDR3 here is CASSFTGGDYGYTF. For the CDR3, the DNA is TGCGCCAGCAGTTTCACAGGGGGTGACTATGGCTACACCTTC.